A selection of T cell receptor beta chains follows, all from one sample in a study of response to subunit inactivated influenza vaccine. TCRdb re-called the RT-PCR reads with MiXCR, one entry per CDR3 protein. This repertoire shows about 620,000 distinct CDR3 sequences, about 11% found once; its top ten account for approximately 11%. These data were also reused for a study on T cells expressing NK-cell markers.

The source material was PBMCs from blood, sampled on the day of vaccination. These receptors were taken from a man in his forties or fifties who received an inactivated influenza vaccine. Each CDR3 is given with its conserved first and last residue. A D gene is named only where the DNA matches it firmly. The size of a clone is reported for some rows only, either as once, few or many, or as a class for expanded clones.

>TRBJ2-6|NA|TRBV5-1|few
TGCGCCAGCAGCTTGTCCCGGGACATCTCCGGGGCCAACGTCCTGACTTTC
CASSLSRDISGANVLTF
>TRBJ1-3|NA|TRBV5-6|once
TGTGCCAGCAGCGAACAGGGCATGGATGGAAACACCATATATTTT
CASSEQGMDGNTIYF
>TRBJ2-3|NA|TRBV7-3|few
TGTGCCAGCAGCTTAAGCGTGGAAGATACGCAGTATTTT
CASSLSVEDTQYF
>TRBJ1-4|NA|TRBV14|NA
TGTGCCAGCAGCCAAGAGAAGACAGTTTTCGAAAAACTGTTTTTT
CASSQEKTVFEKLFF
>TRBJ1-2|TRBD1|TRBV12-3/TRBV12-4|few
TGTGCCAGCAGTTCCCAACAGGGGACCTATGGCTACACCTTC
CASSSQQGTYGYTF
>TRBJ1-4|TRBD1|TRBV4-1|few
TGCGCCAGCAGCCAAACGACAGGGGAATGGGAAAAACTGTTTTTT
CASSQTTGEWEKLFF
>TRBJ2-6|TRBD1|TRBV5-1|few
TGCGCCAGCAGCTTGGTTGCAGGGGGCGGAAGAAAGGCTTCTGGGGCCAACGTCCTGACTTTC
CASSLVAGGGRKASGANVLTF
>TRBJ1-1|NA|TRBV6-2/TRBV6-3|few
TGTGCCAGCAGCGCCACTAGGACGAGGACTGAAGCTTTCTTT
CASSATRTRTEAFF
>TRBJ2-7|NA|TRBV11-2|few
TGTGCCAGCAGCTTAGATTTGGGGGGCGGTGCGTCCTACTACGAGCAGTACTTC
CASSLDLGGGASYYEQYF
>TRBJ1-3|NA|TRBV27|few
TGTGCCAGCAGTCATAGAGGTGGAAACACCATATATTTT
CASSHRGGNTIYF
>TRBJ2-1|TRBD2|TRBV6-2/TRBV6-3|few
TGTGCCAGCAGTGATGTGACTAGCGGGGGGGCGAATGAGCAGTTCTTC
CASSDVTSGGANEQFF
>TRBJ2-2|TRBD2|TRBV6-2/TRBV6-3|NA
TGTGCCAGCAGCCGCCGGGTAGCGGGAGGCCCCGGGGAGCTGTTTTTT
CASSRRVAGGPGELFF
>TRBJ2-7|TRBD2|TRBV3-1|few
TGTGCCAGCAGCCCTCCGGGACTAGGTGGAGACGAGCAGTACTTC
CASSPPGLGGDEQYF
>TRBJ2-7|TRBD1|TRBV4-1|NA
TGCGCCAGCAGCGCATACGCGCCCGGGACAGGGATGGTTAACGAGCAGTACTTC
CASSAYAPGTGMVNEQYF
>TRBJ2-3|TRBD2|TRBV18|NA
TGTGCCAGCTCAGCTTCCCTAGCGGTTAATACAGATACGCAGTATTTT
CASSASLAVNTDTQYF
>TRBJ2-3|NA|TRBV15|NA
TGTGCCACCAACGAGGGTGGCGGCACAGATACGCAGTATTTT
CATNEGGGTDTQYF
>TRBJ2-7|TRBD2|TRBV5-5|few
TGTGCCAGCAGCCTACGATTCCAAGGGAGGGCCTACGAGCAGTACTTC
CASSLRFQGRAYEQYF
>TRBJ2-5|NA|TRBV5-6|NA
TGTGCCAGCAGCAGGGATCGATACGGGGAGACCCAGTACTTC
CASSRDRYGETQYF
>TRBJ1-1|NA|TRBV4-3|few
TGCGCCAGCAGCCAAGATGGGGGGTCGGACACTGAAGCTTTCTTT
CASSQDGGSDTEAFF
>TRBJ1-4|NA|TRBV29-1|many
TGCAGCGTTTCAGCAACTAATGAAAAACTGTTTTTT
CSVSATNEKLFF
>TRBJ2-1|NA|TRBV10-2|NA
TGCGCTAGCAGTGAAGTTCCGGGGTCCTACAATGAGCAGTTCTTC
CASSEVPGSYNEQFF
>TRBJ2-3|TRBD1|TRBV7-2|few
TGTGCCAGCAGCGAACTGGGACAGGGGTCAGATACGCAGTATTTT
CASSELGQGSDTQYF
>TRBJ2-7|NA|TRBV20-1|few
TGCAGTGCTAGAGAATCTAGCGCCTACGAGCAGTACTTC
CSARESSAYEQYF
>TRBJ1-4|NA|TRBV7-9|many
TGTGCCAGCAGCTTGCGGCAGGGTGGCGAAAAACTGTTTTTT
CASSLRQGGEKLFF
>TRBJ2-1|NA|TRBV29-1|NA
TGCAGCGTTGACAGACTGTACAATGAGCAGTTCTTC
CSVDRLYNEQFF
>TRBJ1-2|NA|TRBV20-1|NA
TGCAGTCCCGGTCAAGGCTATGGCTACACCTTC
CSPGQGYGYTF
>TRBJ1-6|NA|TRBV12-3/TRBV12-4|few
TGTGCCAGCAGTTTGGCATTTCGAGGAGGTTCACCCCTCCACTTT
CASSLAFRGGSPLHF
>TRBJ2-7|TRBD2|TRBV6-1|NA
TGTGCCAGCAAGGCGGGGGGAGCCTACGAGCAGTACTTC
CASKAGGAYEQYF
>TRBJ2-2|NA|TRBV5-5|NA
TGTGCCAGCAGCGCACCAGGACAGAGTACCGGGGAGCTGTTTTTT
CASSAPGQSTGELFF
>TRBJ2-1|TRBD1|TRBV15|NA
TGTGCCACCAGCAGAGGGGGACAGGGTAACAATGAGCAGTTCTTC
CATSRGGQGNNEQFF
>TRBJ2-4|NA|TRBV29-1|many
TGCAGCGCCTTGAAGCGAGATAGCAAAAACATTCAGTACTTC
CSALKRDSKNIQYF
>TRBJ2-7|NA|TRBV5-1|NA
TGCGCCAGCAGCTTAGGTCCCCGGAGTGGTGAGCAGTACTTC
CASSLGPRSGEQYF
>TRBJ2-3|NA|TRBV6-1|few
TGTGCCAGCAGTGAAGGACCGAACCCCATCACAGATACGCAGTATTTT
CASSEGPNPITDTQYF
>TRBJ2-3|TRBD2|TRBV12-3/TRBV12-4|few
TGTGCCAGCAGCCCTGATGGCGGGGGGACTAGCACAGATACGCAGTATTTT
CASSPDGGGTSTDTQYF
>TRBJ2-2|NA|TRBV7-8|NA
TGTGCCAGCAGCTTAGGAAGACTCGTGACCGGGGAGCTGTTTTTT
CASSLGRLVTGELFF
>TRBJ2-6|TRBD1|TRBV11-1|many
TGTGCCAGCAGCTTAGCCAGGGACAGGGGGCGCCCGCCCAACGTCCTGACTTTC
CASSLARDRGRPPNVLTF